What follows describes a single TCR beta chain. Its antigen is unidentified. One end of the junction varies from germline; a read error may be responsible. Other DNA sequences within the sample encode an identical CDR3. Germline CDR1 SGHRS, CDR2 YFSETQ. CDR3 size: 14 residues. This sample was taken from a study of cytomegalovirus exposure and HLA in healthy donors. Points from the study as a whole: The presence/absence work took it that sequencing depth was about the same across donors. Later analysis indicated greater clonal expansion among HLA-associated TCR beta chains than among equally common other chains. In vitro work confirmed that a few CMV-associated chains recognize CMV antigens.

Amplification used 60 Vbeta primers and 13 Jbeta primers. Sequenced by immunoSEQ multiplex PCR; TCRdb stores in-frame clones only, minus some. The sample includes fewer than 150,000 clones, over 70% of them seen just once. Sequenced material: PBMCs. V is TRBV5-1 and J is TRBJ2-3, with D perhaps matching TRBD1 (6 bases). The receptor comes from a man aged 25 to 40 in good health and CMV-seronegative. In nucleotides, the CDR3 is TGCGCCAGCAGGGACGACAGGAGCACGGATACGCAGTATTTT. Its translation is CASRDDRSTDTQYF.